This T cell receptor beta chain was recorded in a study of identifying expanded T cells in peripheral blood. During the collection period, no donor immune events like infections were recorded. Notes on the study in general: Over two and four weeks, about 15 and 19 clones changed, versus around 1.1 between replicates.

This CDR3 contains 16 residues. Germline V gives CDR1 SGHNT, CDR2 YYREEE (reference sequence). V shed 4 bases, J shed 4 bases, and the junction held 9 bases outside the gene matches. The repertoire was sequenced with immunoSEQ multiplex PCR; TCRdb's copy has only in-frame clones and lacks some. The repertoire holds roughly 100,000 clones, with approximately 88% as singletons. With respect to this clone: What it recognizes is unknown.

The V and J genes are TRBV5-4 and TRBJ1-3; TRBD1 matches at 9 bases. The specimen sequenced was blood. The sequence derives from a person aged 18 to 75 in good health. Here the CDR3 reads CASSKNGQGRGNTIYF. CDR3 coding DNA: TGTGCCAGCAGCAAGAATGGACAGGGGAGAGGAAACACCATATATTTT.